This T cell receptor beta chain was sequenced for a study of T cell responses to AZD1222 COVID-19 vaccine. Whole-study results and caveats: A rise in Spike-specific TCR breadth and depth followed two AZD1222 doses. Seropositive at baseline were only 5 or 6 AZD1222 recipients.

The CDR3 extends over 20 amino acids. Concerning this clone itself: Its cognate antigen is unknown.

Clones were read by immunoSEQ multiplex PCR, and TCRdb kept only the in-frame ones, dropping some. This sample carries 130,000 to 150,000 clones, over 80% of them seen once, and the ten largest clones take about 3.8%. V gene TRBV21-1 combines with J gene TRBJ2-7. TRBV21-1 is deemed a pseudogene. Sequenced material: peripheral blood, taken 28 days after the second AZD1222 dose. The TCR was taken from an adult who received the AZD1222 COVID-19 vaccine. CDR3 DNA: TGTGCCAGCAGCAATACCCATTCATACCACCCGACCGCCAGCTCCTACGAGCAGTACTTC. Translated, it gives CASSNTHSYHPTASSYEQYF.